The clone carrying this T cell receptor (beta chain) was observed many times. This record belongs to a study of response to subunit inactivated influenza vaccine. TCRdb processed the RT-PCR reads anew with MiXCR; each CDR3 protein has one entry. The sample has about 500,000 distinct CDR3 sequences, approximately 6.9% seen once; the top ten hold roughly 13%. The source material was PBMCs from blood, sampled around 25 months after vaccination. This TCR was sampled from a man between 50 and 70 years old who received an inactivated influenza vaccine.

The CDR3 reads CSVNERGGFDEQFF. For the CDR3, the DNA is TGCAGCGTTAACGAGCGGGGGGGCTTTGATGAGCAGTTCTTC. The chain joins TRBV29-1 to TRBJ2-1; 10 bases match TRBD2. Germline assignment: CDR1 SQVTM and CDR2 ANQGSEA. CDR3 length: 14 amino acids. The trim removed 5 bases at V and 8 bases at J, leaving 9 bases unmatched.